This T cell receptor (beta chain) was sequenced in a study of glioma-infiltrating T cells. Amplification of TCR alpha and beta CDR3 regions from RNA used iRepertoire nested multiplex PCR. From the multiplex PCR reads, TCRdb called clonotypes with MiXCR, one entry per CDR3 protein. Among 20,000 to 25,000 distinct CDR3 sequences listed, just under 25% were seen once. Germline V gives CDR1 MDHEN, CDR2 SYDVKM. Trimming left V 6 bases short and J 6 bases short, with 15 bases between. This CDR3 spans 13 amino acids. This clonotype was seen at least ten times. J is TRBJ2-7 and V is TRBV28; D unresolved. This TCR derives from a human donor with low-grade glioma or glioblastoma, undergoing nonglioma brain surgery, or in good health (not recorded which). Input material: glioma tissue, nonneoplastic brain tissue, or PBMCs (not recorded which). CDR3 sequence (DNA): TGTGCCAGCAGGTCCCCCCCTGGCGGCGAGCAGTACTTC. Translation: CASRSPPGGEQYF.